This entry is about one T cell receptor (beta chain). Its antigen is still unknown. It has no much larger one-base neighbor in the sample; base qualities were not kept. This specimen belongs to a study of T cell responses to AZD1222 COVID-19 vaccine (dated by TCRdb to the early 2020s). At the level of the whole study: A total of around 240 trial participants underwent TCR sequencing, of whom about 200 received two doses of AZD1222 and about 25 received two doses of the MenACWY control vaccine. Enrollment into the trials was organized by age into subgroups of 18-55, 56-69 and 70-plus years, and those subgroups contained about 160, 30 and 59 TCR-sequenced participants, respectively.

What the study reported, not specific to this receptor: Participants were mostly white British and included more females than males, and it was suggested by the authors that clonal diversity may have been underestimated. After two AZD1222 doses, spike-specific TCR breadth and depth were significantly higher than at day 0 and than in MenACWY recipients. Vaccine-associated CD4 TCRs spanned the whole spike protein, with dominant responses in regions 160-218 and 743-854. Because no day 14 peak-response samples were available, repertoires were characterized only after the peak T cell response. The 56-69-year group was small, and its depth increase did not reach significance, likely because of low power. Epitopes outside the regions mutated in the B.1.351 and B.1.1.7 variants were reportedly recognized by nearly half of the unique spike-specific TCRs. Conclusions about previously exposed vaccinees were limited because only a handful of AZD1222 recipients were SARS-CoV-2 seropositive at baseline.

The time point label, read with the paper, signifies: about 28 days (+/-7) after the second vaccine dose. AZD1222 recipients with second doses at about 4 weeks or about 12 weeks were pooled, because spike-specific TCR depth and breadth did not differ between schedules. Vaccinee samples were obtained from the UK trials COV001 and COV002, which included a single-blind randomized controlled phase 2/3 trial of AZD1222 (ChAdOx1 nCoV-19) in healthy adults. For TCRbeta chain sequencing, PBMC samples were collected from trial participants at day 0 and at day 28 after the second dose. The junction carries 4 bases between V and J, which are trimmed by 8 bases and 2 bases respectively. Taken from cysteine to phenylalanine, the CDR3 has 10 residues. Only CDR3 DNA remains: 30 bases, in frame from the first base. The germline V gene gives CDR1 as SNHLY and CDR2 as FYNNEI. The CDR3 regions of human TCRbeta chains were analyzed by immunosequencing. The published analysis was carried out like this. TCRs in the repertoires were matched against a reference library of SARS-CoV-2-specific TCRs that had been generated with the MIRA antigen-specificity platform. Breadth was defined as the fraction of unique TCRs that were SARS-CoV-2-associated. Depth was defined as the fraction of total T cells that were SARS-CoV-2-associated. Using the MIRA data, each spike-specific TCR was assigned both to the spike region to which the TCR was reactive and to a CD4 or CD8 class. Log10-transformed breadth and depth values were compared by one-way ANOVA with Sidak's multiple comparisons tests. This immuneACCESS table, as held by TCRdb, lists in-frame sequences with V and J called but not all clones. Of the missing ones, under half trace to an unresolved V gene in checked studies; the others have no known cause. V, J and clone size derive from that table, while D and trimming were established from the DNA sequence. Within this sample are over 50,000 clones, with around 81% of them counted one time only. The top ten clones comprise over 20% of the sample.

The sample consisted of peripheral blood, taken 28 days after the second AZD1222 dose. The receptor's source is an adult who received the AZD1222 COVID-19 vaccine. The chain links TRBV2 with TRBJ2-7; the D gene cannot be resolved reliably. The CDR3 region has the sequence CASRTYEQYF. Here is the DNA: TGTGCCAGCCGGACCTACGAGCAGTACTTC.